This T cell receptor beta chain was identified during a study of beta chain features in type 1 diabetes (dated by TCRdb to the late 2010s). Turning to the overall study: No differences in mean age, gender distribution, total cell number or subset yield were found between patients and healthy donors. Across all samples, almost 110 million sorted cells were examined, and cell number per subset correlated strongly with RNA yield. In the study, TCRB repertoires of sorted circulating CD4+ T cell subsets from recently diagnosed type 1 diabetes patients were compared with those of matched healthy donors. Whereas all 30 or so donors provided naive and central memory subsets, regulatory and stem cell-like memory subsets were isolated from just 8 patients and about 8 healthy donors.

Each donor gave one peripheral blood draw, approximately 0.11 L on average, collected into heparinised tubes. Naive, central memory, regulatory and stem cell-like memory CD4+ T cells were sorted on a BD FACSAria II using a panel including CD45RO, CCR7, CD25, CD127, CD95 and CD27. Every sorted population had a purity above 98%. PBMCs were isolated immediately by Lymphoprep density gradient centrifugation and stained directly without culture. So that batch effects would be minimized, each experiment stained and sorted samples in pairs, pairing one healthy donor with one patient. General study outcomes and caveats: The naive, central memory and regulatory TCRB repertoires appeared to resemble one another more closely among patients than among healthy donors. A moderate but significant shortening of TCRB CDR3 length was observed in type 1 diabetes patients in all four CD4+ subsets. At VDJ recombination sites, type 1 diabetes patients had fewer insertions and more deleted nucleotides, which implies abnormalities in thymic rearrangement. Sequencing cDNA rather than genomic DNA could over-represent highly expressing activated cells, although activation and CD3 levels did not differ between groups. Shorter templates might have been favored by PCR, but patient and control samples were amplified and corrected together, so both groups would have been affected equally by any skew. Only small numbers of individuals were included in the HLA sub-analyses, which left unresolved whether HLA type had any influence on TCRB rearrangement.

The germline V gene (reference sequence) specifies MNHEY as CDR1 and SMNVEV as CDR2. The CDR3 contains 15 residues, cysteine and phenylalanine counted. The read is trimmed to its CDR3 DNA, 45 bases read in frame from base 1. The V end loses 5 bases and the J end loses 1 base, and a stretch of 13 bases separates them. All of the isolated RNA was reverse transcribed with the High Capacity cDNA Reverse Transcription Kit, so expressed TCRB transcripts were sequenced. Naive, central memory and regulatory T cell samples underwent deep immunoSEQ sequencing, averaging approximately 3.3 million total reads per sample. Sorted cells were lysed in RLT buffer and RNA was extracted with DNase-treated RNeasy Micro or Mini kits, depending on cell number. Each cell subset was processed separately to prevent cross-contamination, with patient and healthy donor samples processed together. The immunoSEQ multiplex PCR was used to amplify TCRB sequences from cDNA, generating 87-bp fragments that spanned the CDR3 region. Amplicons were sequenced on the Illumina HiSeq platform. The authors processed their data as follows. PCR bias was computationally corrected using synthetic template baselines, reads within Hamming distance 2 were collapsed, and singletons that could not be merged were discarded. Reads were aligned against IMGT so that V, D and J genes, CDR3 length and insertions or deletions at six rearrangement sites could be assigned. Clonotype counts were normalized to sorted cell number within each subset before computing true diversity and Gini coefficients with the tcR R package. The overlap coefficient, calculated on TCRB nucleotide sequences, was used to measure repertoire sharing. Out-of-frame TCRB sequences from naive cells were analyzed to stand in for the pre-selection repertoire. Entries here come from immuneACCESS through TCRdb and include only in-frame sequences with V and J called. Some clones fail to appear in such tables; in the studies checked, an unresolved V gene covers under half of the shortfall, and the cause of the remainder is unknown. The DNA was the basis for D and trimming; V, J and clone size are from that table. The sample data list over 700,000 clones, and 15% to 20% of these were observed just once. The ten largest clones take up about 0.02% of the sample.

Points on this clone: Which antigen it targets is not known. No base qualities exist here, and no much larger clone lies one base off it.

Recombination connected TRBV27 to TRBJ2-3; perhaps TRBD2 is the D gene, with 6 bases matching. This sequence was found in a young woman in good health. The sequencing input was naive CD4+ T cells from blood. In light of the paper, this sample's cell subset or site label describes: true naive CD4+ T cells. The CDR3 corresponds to CASSLREDGTDTQYF. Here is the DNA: TGTGCCAGCAGTCTCAGGGAGGATGGCACAGATACGCAGTATTTT.